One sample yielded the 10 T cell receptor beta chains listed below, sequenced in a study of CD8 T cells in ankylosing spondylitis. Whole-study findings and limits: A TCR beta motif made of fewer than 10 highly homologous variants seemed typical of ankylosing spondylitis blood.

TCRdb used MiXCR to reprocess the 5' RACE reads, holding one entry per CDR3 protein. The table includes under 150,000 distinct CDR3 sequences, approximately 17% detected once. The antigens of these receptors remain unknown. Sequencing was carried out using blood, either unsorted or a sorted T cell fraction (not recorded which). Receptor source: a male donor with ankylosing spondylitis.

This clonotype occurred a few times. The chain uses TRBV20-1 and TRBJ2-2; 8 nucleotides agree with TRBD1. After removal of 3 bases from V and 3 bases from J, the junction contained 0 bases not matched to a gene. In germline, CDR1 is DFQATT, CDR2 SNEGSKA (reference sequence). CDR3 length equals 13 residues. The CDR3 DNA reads TGCAGTGCTAGGGACAGGGACACCGGGGAGCTGTTTTTT. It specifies CSARDRDTGELFF.

CDR3 sequence (DNA): TGTGCCAGCAGTTACTCGACAAAGGTCTCGGGTCCTTGGAATGAGCAGTTCTTC. Residues: CASSYSTKVSGPWNEQFF. This sequence joins TRBV6-2 or TRBV6-3 and TRBJ2-1; D is unclear. The CDR3 is 18 amino acids. The germline V and J ends were trimmed by 0 bases and 7 bases, with 22 bases remaining between them. Germline V gene data show CDR1 as MNHEY and CDR2 as SVGEGT.

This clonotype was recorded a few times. The CDR3 spells CASSSRPVNTEAFF. The CDR3 DNA is TGTGCCAGCAGTTCCCGACCGGTGAACACTGAAGCTTTCTTT. The genes are TRBV28 and TRBJ1-1, with D uncertain. Germline V lookup: CDR1 MDHEN, CDR2 SYDVKM. Trimming removed 4 bases from V and 0 bases from J, with 9 bases in between. CDR3 length: 14 amino acids.

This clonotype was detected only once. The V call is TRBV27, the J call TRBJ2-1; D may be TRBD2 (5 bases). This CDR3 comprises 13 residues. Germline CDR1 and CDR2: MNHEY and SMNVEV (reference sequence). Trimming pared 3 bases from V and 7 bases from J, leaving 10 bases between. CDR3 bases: TGTGCCAGCAGTTTCGGGGTGTCGAATGAGCAGTTCTTC. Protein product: CASSFGVSNEQFF.

CDR3 sequence: CASSVGDRNSPQHF. CDR3 nucleotides: TGTGCCAGCAGCGTGGGGGACCGAAATTCTCCCCAGCATTTT. The J gene is TRBJ1-5, the V gene TRBV9; D perhaps matches TRBD1 (5 bases). This CDR3 has 14 amino acids. Germline loops: CDR1 SGDLS, CDR2 YYNGEE. V was cut by 2 bases and J by 10 bases, with 16 bases left in between. The complete variable domain, with remaining parts taken from reference TRBV9 and TRBJ1-5, reads DSGVTQTPKHLITATGQRVTLRCSPRSGDLSVYWYQQSLDQGLQFLIQYYNGEERAKGNILERFSAQQFPDLHSELNLSSLELGDSALYFCASSVGDRNSPQHFGDGTRLSIL.

As DNA, the CDR3 is TGTGCCAGCAGGACGACTAGCGCCAGGGAGACCCAGTACTTC. This translates into CASRTTSARETQYF. This chain uses TRBV28 with TRBJ2-5, with TRBD2 identical over 8 bases. Trimming at V came to 6 bases and at J to 5 bases, leaving 8 bases not matched to a gene. Per germline, CDR1 MDHEN and CDR2 SYDVKM. This CDR3 contains 14 residues.

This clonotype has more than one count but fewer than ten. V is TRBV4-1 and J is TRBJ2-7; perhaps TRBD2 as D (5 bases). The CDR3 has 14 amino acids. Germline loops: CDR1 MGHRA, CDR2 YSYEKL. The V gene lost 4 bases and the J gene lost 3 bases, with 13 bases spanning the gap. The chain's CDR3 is CASSPRDILYEQYF. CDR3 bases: TGCGCCAGCAGCCCCCGGGATATCCTCTACGAGCAGTACTTC.

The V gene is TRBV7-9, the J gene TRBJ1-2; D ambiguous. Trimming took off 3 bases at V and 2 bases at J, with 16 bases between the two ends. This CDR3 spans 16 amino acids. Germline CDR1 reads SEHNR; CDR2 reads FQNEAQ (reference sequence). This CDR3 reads CASSFPAGWANYGYTF. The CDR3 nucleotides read TGTGCCAGCAGCTTCCCGGCAGGTTGGGCAAACTATGGCTACACCTTC.

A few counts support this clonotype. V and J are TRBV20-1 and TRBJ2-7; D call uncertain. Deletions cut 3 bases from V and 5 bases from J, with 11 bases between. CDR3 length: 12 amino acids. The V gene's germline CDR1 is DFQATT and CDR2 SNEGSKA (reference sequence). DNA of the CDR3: TGCAGTGCTAGGGTCTTTGGGCACGAGCAGTACTTC. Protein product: CSARVFGHEQYF.

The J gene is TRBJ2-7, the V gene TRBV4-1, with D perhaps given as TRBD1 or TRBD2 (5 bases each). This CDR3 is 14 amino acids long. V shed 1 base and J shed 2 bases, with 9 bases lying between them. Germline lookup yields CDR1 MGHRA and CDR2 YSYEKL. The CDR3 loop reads CASSQAGRPYEQYF. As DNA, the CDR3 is TGCGCCAGCAGCCAAGCGGGACGCCCCTACGAGCAGTACTTC.